This T cell receptor beta chain originates from a study of T-cell reconstitution after alpha-beta-depleted transplantation in children (dated by TCRdb to 2016 to 2017). Broadly, across the study: Using TCR repertoire profiling, the study followed T-cell immune reconstitution in a quantitative way in children after TCRalphabeta/CD19-depleted allogeneic hematopoietic cell transplantation. Beyond this particular receptor, the publication reports: The apparently early recovery of alphabetaT-cell counts about two months after transplant reportedly depended on only several hundred rapidly expanded clones that came from non-depleted graft cells. Over subsequent months, a decline in hyperexpanded clone frequencies was noted, and after one year, T-cell counts and TCRbeta diversity were mostly ascribed to newly produced T cells. In some patients, the high TCRbeta diversity seen at day 60 was put down to recipient T cells and intrathymic progenitors that had survived conditioning.

This clonotype was seen repeatedly, ten times or more. The antigen it binds to is not known. The sample holds no much larger clone one base away, and base qualities are not on file. Taken with the paper, the label for treatment or condition translates to: allogeneic hematopoietic cell transplantation with graft depleted of TCRalphabeta T cells and CD19 B cells. Transplant recipients were children who received TCRalphabeta/CD19-depleted allogeneic hematopoietic cell grafts. As encoded in the germline V gene, CDR1 is SGHDT while CDR2 is YYEEEE. The CDR3 covers 14 residues, taking in both the cysteine and the phenylalanine. Only the CDR3 part of the read is kept: 42 bases, read in frame from the first base. V is cut back by 2 bases and J by 0 bases, with 2 bases in the junction unmatched. Receptors were amplified or captured by PCR. The data were produced on an Illumina HiSeq 2500. TCR libraries were prepared with molecular barcoding, using unique molecular identifiers to normalize TCRbeta repertoire quantification. TCRdb handled the public reads itself, with Q25 trimming in fastp and clone calling in MiXCR, and kept productive beta chains. Every CDR3 protein is listed once, alongside the most common genes and DNA of its rows. The sample has roughly 300,000 distinct CDR3 sequences on record, around a tenth of them singletons. The ten largest clonotypes hold around 22% of the sample.

The sequence was obtained from a male patient between 2 and 15 years old who had a stem cell transplant for chronic granulomatous disease, so the T cells may come from the graft donor. The source was peripheral blood, collected 180 days after TCRalphabeta/CD19-depleted stem cell transplant. The chain links TRBV5-6 with TRBJ2-7; the junction holds 7 bases that match TRBD1. The CDR3 in this case is CASSFWDSSYEQYF. The nucleotides are TGTGCCAGCAGCTTTTGGGACAGCTCCTACGAGCAGTACTTC.